What follows are 9 T cell receptor beta chains derived from one specimen sequenced in a study of cytomegalovirus exposure and HLA in healthy donors. This PCR relied on a set of 60 Vbeta primers and 13 Jbeta primers. Profiled with immunoSEQ multiplex PCR; TCRdb holds only in-frame clones, not every one. The table has approximately 180,000 clones, 77% seen once; the top ten hold more than 3.5%. Sequencing was done on a sample of PBMCs. The receptors derive from a woman aged 55-70 years in good health and CMV-seropositive.

This chain joins TRBV11-2 and TRBJ2-5; 12 bases align to TRBD2. The CDR3 is 14 amino acids. Germline lookup yields CDR1 SGHAT and CDR2 FQNNGV. Trimming cost V 5 bases and J 5 bases; bases outside gene matches: 3. As DNA, the CDR3 is TGTGCCAGCAGCCTAGCGGGGGGGCTCGAGACCCAGTACTTC. It codes for CASSLAGGLETQYF. Together with reference TRBV11-2 and TRBJ2-5, the CDR3 gives the full variable domain: EAGVAQSPRYKIIEKRQSVAFWCNPISGHATLYWYQQILGQGPKLLIQFQNNGVVDDSQLPKDRFSAERLKGVDSTLKIQPAKLEDSAVYLCASSLAGGLETQYFGPGTRLLVL.

J is TRBJ2-7 and V is TRBV7-6; possibly TRBD2 for D (6 bases). Germline lookup yields CDR1 SGHVS and CDR2 FNYEAQ. This CDR3 spans 13 amino acids. Deletions cut 5 bases from V and 4 bases from J, with 12 bases between. In DNA form, the CDR3 reads TGTGCCAGCAGCCGGAGGCTAGCGTACGAGCAGTACTTC. Amino acid sequence: CASSRRLAYEQYF.

The gene calls are TRBV30 and TRBJ1-6; TRBD1 is a possible D gene (5 bases). The V gene's germline CDR1 is GTSNPN and CDR2 SVGIG (reference sequence). Trimming removed 0 bases from V and 7 bases from J, with 10 bases in between. This CDR3 region has 14 residues. The DNA for the CDR3 is TGTGCCTGGAGTGTATCAGGGCTGAATTCACCCCTCCACTTT. Its protein is CAWSVSGLNSPLHF. Filled out from reference TRBV30 and TRBJ1-6, the complete variable domain reads SQTIHQWPATLVQPVGSPLSLECTVEGTSNPNLYWYRQAAGRGLQLLFYSVGIGQISSEVPQNLSASRPQDRQFILSSKKLLLSDSGFYLCAWSVSGLNSPLHFGNGTRLTVT.

The sample holds a few counts of this clone. The chain uses TRBV4-1 and TRBJ1-2, with 7 bases aligning to TRBD1. CDR1 is MGHRA, CDR2 YSYEKL, per germline. The ends lost 4 bases at V and 6 bases at J; junction bases unmatched: 8. The CDR3 consists of 14 residues. The CDR3 nucleotides read TGCGCCAGCAGCCCCCTCAGGGGGGCGCATGGCTACACCTTC. It yields the protein CASSPLRGAHGYTF.

This rearrangement joins TRBV29-1 to TRBJ2-3; maybe TRBD2 (5 bases). Trimming took 8 bases from V and 0 from J, leaving 12 bases between them. Germline V gene lookup returns CDR1 SQVTM and CDR2 ANQGSEA. CDR3 size: 13 residues. Here the CDR3 DNA reads TGCAGCCCACGCCTAGCTAGCACAGATACGCAGTATTTT. Its protein product is CSPRLASTDTQYF.

The chain links TRBV18 to TRBJ1-2; the match to TRBD1 covers 7 bases. Germline V gene data show CDR1 as KGHSH and CDR2 as LQKENI. The J segment lost 8 bases and the V segment lost 1 base, leaving 7 bases of the junction unmatched. This CDR3 is built from 14 residues. This CDR3 is CASSPQNRGYGYTF. Written as DNA, the CDR3 is TGTGCCAGCTCACCACAGAACAGGGGATACGGCTACACCTTC.

This chain joins TRBV4-1 and TRBJ1-1, with 7 nucleotides matching TRBD1. Germline CDR1 reads MGHRA; CDR2 reads YSYEKL. The CDR3 has 14 residues. The V gene end was trimmed by 2 bases and the J gene end by 7 bases; junction bases not matched to a gene: 7. The CDR3 loop reads CASSQPRQGFEAFF. CDR3 bases: TGCGCCAGCAGCCAACCTCGACAGGGCTTTGAAGCTTTCTTT.

The chain links TRBV30 to TRBJ1-4, with a possible D match to TRBD1 (6 bases). The CDR3 is 13 residues long. Trimming removed 3 bases at V and 8 bases at J, with 13 bases between. Per the germline V gene, CDR1 is GTSNPN and CDR2 is SVGIG (reference sequence). In DNA form, the CDR3 reads TGTGCCTGGAGCCGGAAACAGGGAGAAAAACTGTTTTTT. Amino acids: CAWSRKQGEKLFF.

This rearrangement joins TRBV5-1 to TRBJ2-3; D might be TRBD2 (6 bases). The CDR3 runs to 15 residues. V was pared by 4 bases and J by 0 bases, with 12 bases between. CDR1 is SGHRS and CDR2 is YFSETQ in the germline V gene. This CDR3 reads CASSPPSASTDTQYF. The DNA for the CDR3 is TGCGCCAGCAGCCCCCCTAGCGCAAGCACAGATACGCAGTATTTT.